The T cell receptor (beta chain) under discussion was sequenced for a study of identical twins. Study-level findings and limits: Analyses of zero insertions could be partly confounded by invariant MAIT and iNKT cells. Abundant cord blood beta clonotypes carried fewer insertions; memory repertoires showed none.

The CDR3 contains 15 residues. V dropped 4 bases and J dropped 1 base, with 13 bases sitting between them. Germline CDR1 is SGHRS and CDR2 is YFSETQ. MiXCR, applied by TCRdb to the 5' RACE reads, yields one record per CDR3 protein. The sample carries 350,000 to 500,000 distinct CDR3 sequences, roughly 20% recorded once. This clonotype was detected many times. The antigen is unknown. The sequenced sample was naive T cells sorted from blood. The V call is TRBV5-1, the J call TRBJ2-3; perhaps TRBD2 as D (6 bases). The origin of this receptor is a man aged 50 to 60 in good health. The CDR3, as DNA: TGCGCCAGCAGCGGACGGGCTAGCGGCACAGATACGCAGTATTTT. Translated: CASSGRASGTDTQYF. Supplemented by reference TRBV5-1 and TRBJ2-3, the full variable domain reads KAGVTQTPRYLIKTRGQQVTLSCSPISGHRSVSWYQQTPGQGLQFLFEYFSETQRNKGNFPGRFSGRQFSNSRSEMNVSTLELGDSALYLCASSGRASGTDTQYFGPGTRLTVL.